The 9 T cell receptor beta chains below all came from one sample that was sequenced in a study of T cells in Graves' hyperthyroidism and ophthalmopathy. RNA transcripts gave rise to amplified TCR beta CDR3 regions. Using the HTBI primer set, a first-round RT-PCR was run on the TCR CDR3. TCRdb reprocessed the multiplex PCR reads with MiXCR, giving one entry per CDR3 protein. Of about 500,000 distinct CDR3 sequences in the sample, roughly a sixth were seen once. The specimen was blood. The receptor source for this set is a woman aged 25 to 39 with Graves' ophthalmopathy.

This clonotype was seen only a few times. The chain links TRBV27 to TRBJ2-5; a weak D match, TRBD2 (7 bases). CDR1 is MNHEY and CDR2 is SMNVEV in the germline V gene (reference sequence). V lost 2 bases and J 6 bases, leaving 19 bases between the germline ends. The CDR3 covers 16 residues. The CDR3 loop is CASSLTAGEGFQTQYF. The DNA for the CDR3 is TGTGCCAGCAGTTTAACGGCAGGGGAGGGGTTCCAGACCCAGTACTTC.

The rearrangement uses TRBV20-1 and TRBJ2-3, with TRBD2 matching over 7 bases. V lost 5 bases to trimming and J lost 2 bases; unmatched junction nucleotides: 7. The CDR3 has 14 residues. The germline V gene encodes CDR1 DFQATT and CDR2 SNEGSKA (reference sequence). The CDR3 loop is CSAGLVGYTDTQYF. In DNA, the CDR3 is TGCAGTGCTGGACTAGTCGGCTACACAGATACGCAGTATTTT.

The rearrangement links TRBV20-1 to TRBJ1-4, with no clear D. Trimming shortened V by 5 bases and J by 3 bases, and 7 bases separated the two germline ends. Germline-derived CDR1 and CDR2 are DFQATT and SNEGSKA (reference sequence). This CDR3 is built from 12 residues. CDR3 sequence: CSARPSNEKLFF. The CDR3 DNA is TGCAGTGCTCGGCCCTCTAATGAAAAACTGTTTTTT.

This clonotype was counted at least ten times. V is TRBV5-1 and J is TRBJ2-1; TRBD1 matches at 12 bases. Germline loops: CDR1 SGHRS, CDR2 YFSETQ. Trimming removed 7 bases from V and 7 bases from J; junction bases left unmatched: 12. This CDR3 contains 16 residues. CDR3 protein: CASGEGTGGDWNEQFF. Here the CDR3 DNA reads TGCGCCAGCGGAGAAGGGACAGGGGGCGATTGGAATGAGCAGTTCTTC.

This clonotype was seen repeatedly, ten times or more. This chain links TRBV28 with TRBJ2-1, with 8 bases matching TRBD2. Germline trimming cut 5 bases from V and 3 bases from J; bases unmatched to any gene: 6. The germline CDR1 and CDR2 sequences are MDHEN and SYDVKM. The CDR3 consists of 15 residues. The CDR3, as DNA: TGTGCCAGCAGTCTCCCCCGGGAGGGCTACAATGAGCAGTTCTTC. This sequence encodes CASSLPREGYNEQFF.

This clonotype was detected ten times or more. The chain has TRBV11-2 and TRBJ2-2; TRBD2 agrees at 12 bases. The CDR3 spans 15 residues. V dropped 4 bases and J dropped 6; count of bases not matched to a gene: 3. Germline V CDR1 and CDR2: SGHAT, FQNNGV. The CDR3 region is CASSSTSGSAGELFF. DNA for the CDR3: TGTGCCAGCAGCTCGACTAGCGGGAGTGCCGGGGAGCTGTTTTTT. The full variable domain, completed using reference TRBV11-2 and TRBJ2-2, is EAGVAQSPRYKIIEKRQSVAFWCNPISGHATLYWYQQILGQGPKLLIQFQNNGVVDDSQLPKDRFSAERLKGVDSTLKIQPAKLEDSAVYLCASSSTSGSAGELFFGEGSRLTVL.

This clonotype has only a few counts. CDR3 sequence: CASSPREIGDRVAPLHF. The DNA of the CDR3 is TGTGCCAGCTCACCACGCGAGATCGGGGACAGGGTAGCTCCCCTCCACTTT. The rearrangement uses TRBV18 and TRBJ1-6, with 9 bases that match TRBD1. V lost 1 base to trimming and J lost 13 bases; unmatched junction nucleotides: 14. The CDR3 spans 17 residues. The germline CDR1 and CDR2 sequences are KGHSH and LQKENI.

CDR3 coding DNA: TGCAGCGTAGTCCGGGCAGGGAACTATGGCTACACCTTC. It codes for CSVVRAGNYGYTF. This rearrangement joins TRBV29-1 to TRBJ1-2, with TRBD1 as a possible D gene (5 bases). CDR1 and CDR2 from the germline V gene are SQVTM and ANQGSEA. This CDR3 spans 13 amino acids. Trimming shortened V by 6 bases and J by 2 bases, and 13 bases separated the two germline ends.

This clonotype was counted ten times or more. The rearrangement uses TRBV5-1 and TRBJ2-2; TRBD1 agrees at 7 bases. The CDR3 contains 16 residues. Germline CDR1 reads SGHRS; CDR2 reads YFSETQ. The trim removed 2 bases at V and 4 bases at J, leaving 8 bases unmatched. The CDR3 DNA reads TGCGCCAGCAGCTTATCGCCCACAGGGGCCACCGGGGAGCTGTTTTTT. Its translation: CASSLSPTGATGELFF.